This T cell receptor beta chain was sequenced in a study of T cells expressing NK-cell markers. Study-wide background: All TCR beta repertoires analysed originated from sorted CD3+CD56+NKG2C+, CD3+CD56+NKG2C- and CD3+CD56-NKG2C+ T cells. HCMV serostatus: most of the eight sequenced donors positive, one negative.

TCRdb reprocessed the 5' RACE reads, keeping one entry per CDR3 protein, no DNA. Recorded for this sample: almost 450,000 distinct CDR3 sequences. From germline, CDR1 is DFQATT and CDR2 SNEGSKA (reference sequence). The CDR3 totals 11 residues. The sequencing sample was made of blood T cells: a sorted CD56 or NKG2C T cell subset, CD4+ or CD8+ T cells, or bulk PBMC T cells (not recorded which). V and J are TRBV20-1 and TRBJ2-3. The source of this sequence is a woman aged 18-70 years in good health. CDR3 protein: CSARDVRTQYF.